Listed here are 27 T cell receptor beta chains from one sample, sequenced in a study of blood T cells in healthy people across ages (dated by TCRdb to the mid-2010s). Libraries were prepared through 5' RACE. Sequencing used an Illumina HiSeq 2500. A second PCR of roughly 6 to 11 cycles was performed with a sample-barcoded 5' primer and a J-beta primer mix. TCRdb reprocessed the public reads (quality trimming at Q25 with fastp, clone calling with MiXCR) and kept in-frame beta chains. One record per CDR3 amino acid sequence lists the most common genes and DNA. The table for this sample lists over 1,500,000 distinct CDR3 sequences; around 48% of them were counted only once. Approximately 2% of the sample belongs to the ten largest clones. Sequencing was carried out using blood. Receptors originate from a woman aged 40-49 years in good health.

This chain links TRBV24-1 with TRBJ2-1; D perhaps matches TRBD1 (5 bases). The CDR3 sequence is 13 residues long. Looked up from germline, CDR1 is KGHDR and CDR2 is SFDVKD. The ends were cut back, 5 bases at V and 8 bases at J, with 12 bases in the middle. The DNA for the CDR3 is TGTGCCACCAGTGGTCGTTGGGGCGATGAGCAGTTCTTC. Translating it yields CATSGRWGDEQFF.

This clonotype was observed a handful of times. The rearrangement joins TRBV6-5 to TRBJ1-1; no definite D call. V gave up 6 bases and J gave up 4 bases, with 12 bases separating them. Germline CDR1 and CDR2: MNHEY and SVGAGI. This CDR3 comprises 13 residues. The CDR3 loop is CASRLGGGTEAFF. As DNA, the CDR3 is TGTGCCAGCAGATTAGGAGGCGGCACTGAAGCTTTCTTT.

The J gene is TRBJ2-3, the V gene TRBV12-3 or TRBV12-4, with 9 bases aligning to TRBD1. There are 16 residues in the CDR3. The ends lost 3 bases at V and 3 bases at J; junction bases unmatched: 7. Written as DNA, the CDR3 is TGTGCCAGCAGTTTCGGACAGGGGATGGGTACAGATACGCAGTATTTT. Encoded protein: CASSFGQGMGTDTQYF.

As regards this clonotype: An end of the junction does not agree with germline; a read error may underlie this. The genes are TRBV3-1 and TRBJ2-7; D is possibly TRBD1 (6 bases). Gene TRBJ2-5 matches the end of the DNA better, so the J call may be wrong. Germline V gene sequence: CDR1 LGHDT, CDR2 YNNKEL (reference sequence). This CDR3 contains 14 residues. The CDR3 loop reads CAGSQGSGEETQYF. In DNA form, the CDR3 reads TGTGCCGGCAGCCAAGGCTCAGGGGAAGAGACCCAGTACTTC.

The gene calls are TRBV6-5 and TRBJ1-6, with a tentative D call TRBD1 (5 bases). Germline loops: CDR1 MNHEY, CDR2 SVGAGI. The CDR3 totals 15 residues. V gave up 7 bases and J gave up 7 bases, with 17 bases separating them. The CDR3 protein is CASNLLGGDNSPLHF. The CDR3 DNA follows: TGTGCCAGCAACCTGCTCGGTGGGGACAATTCACCCCTCCACTTT.

The chain has TRBV29-1 and TRBJ1-1; TRBD1 might be the D (5 bases). The CDR3 totals 12 residues. The germline V and J ends were trimmed by 7 bases and 1 base, with 10 bases remaining between them. The germline V gene has CDR1 SQVTM and CDR2 ANQGSEA. CDR3 residues: CSAKQANTEAFF. The CDR3 nucleotides read TGCAGCGCCAAACAGGCGAACACTGAAGCTTTCTTT.

The chain has TRBV24-1 and TRBJ2-5, with TRBD1 matching 8 bases. The CDR3 has 14 residues. From germline, CDR1 is KGHDR and CDR2 SFDVKD. The V gene end was trimmed by 4 bases and the J gene end by 9 bases; junction bases not matched to a gene: 9. This CDR3 is CATSDLGQGGAQYF. CDR3 bases: TGTGCCACCAGTGACCTTGGACAGGGTGGTGCCCAGTACTTC.

This clonotype was detected a few times. The CDR3, as DNA: TGTGCCAGCAGCCCCCTCCATTATGGCTACACCTTC. Translated, it gives CASSPLHYGYTF. The chain couples TRBV7-2 to TRBJ1-2; the D is unclear. Germline CDR1 is SGHTA and CDR2 is FQGNSA. This CDR3 spans 12 amino acids. V was trimmed by 5 bases and J by 5 bases, leaving 9 bases between them. The complete variable domain, with remaining parts taken from reference TRBV7-2 and TRBJ1-2, reads GAGVSQSPSNKVTEKGKDVELRCDPISGHTALYWYRQSLGQGLEFLIYFQGNSAPDKSGLPSDRFSAERTGGSVSTLTIQRTQQEDSAVYLCASSPLHYGYTFGSGTRLTVV.

This clonotype was found once. The J gene is TRBJ1-1, the V gene TRBV7-9; D not resolved. With 3 bases removed from V and 0 bases from J, the gap between germline ends came to 8 bases. CDR3 length: 14 amino acids. CDR1 is SEHNR and CDR2 is FQNEAQ in the germline V gene (reference sequence). CDR3 residues: CASSFPYLNTEAFF. As DNA, the CDR3 is TGTGCCAGCAGCTTTCCCTATCTGAACACTGAAGCTTTCTTT. Full variable domain (rest looked up from reference TRBV7-9 and TRBJ1-1): DTGVSQNPRHKITKRGQNVTFRCDPISEHNRLYWYRQTLGQGPEFLTYFQNEAQLEKSRLLSDRFSAERPKGSFSTLEIQRTEQGDSAMYLCASSFPYLNTEAFFGQGTRLTVV.

The V and J genes are TRBV2 and TRBJ2-1, with D unclear. The CDR3 is made up of 14 amino acids. Germline CDR1 reads SNHLY; CDR2 reads FYNNEI. V lost 5 bases and J 4 bases, leaving 12 bases between the germline ends. CDR3 region: CASSFSPYYNEQFF. In nucleotides, the CDR3 is TGTGCCAGCAGTTTTAGCCCCTATTACAATGAGCAGTTCTTC. The whole variable domain, filled in from reference TRBV2 and TRBJ2-1, reads EPEVTQTPSHQVTQMGQEVILRCVPISNHLYFYWYRQILGQKVEFLVSFYNNEISEKSEIFDDQFSVERPDGSNFTLKIRSTKLEDSAMYFCASSFSPYYNEQFFGPGTRLTVL.

The gene calls are TRBV10-3 and TRBJ2-1; D gene unclear. Germline values: CDR1 ENHRY, CDR2 SYGVKD. V gave up 1 base and J gave up 9 bases, with 16 bases separating them. The CDR3 is 15 amino acids. CDR3 DNA sequence: TGTGCCATCAGTGAGTACGGAGTAGCTGGCAGTGAGCAGTTCTTC. Translation gives CAISEYGVAGSEQFF.

The CDR3 bases are TGCAGTGCTAGAGTCGAAGGAGTCTATGGCTACACCTTC. Its translation: CSARVEGVYGYTF. V and J are TRBV20-1 and TRBJ1-2, with unresolved D. Germline loops: CDR1 DFQATT, CDR2 SNEGSKA (reference sequence). The germline V and J ends were trimmed by 1 base and 4 bases, with 10 bases remaining between them. This CDR3 spans 13 amino acids.

This rearrangement joins TRBV7-2 to TRBJ2-7, with TRBD1 identical over 10 bases. The germline CDR1 and CDR2 sequences are SGHTA and FQGNSA. This CDR3 contains 16 residues. With V trimmed by 5 bases and J by 2 bases, 9 bases remained unmatched. The CDR3 DNA reads as TGTGCCAGCAGCCATTATGGACAGGGGGGGACCTACGAGCAGTACTTC. It yields the protein CASSHYGQGGTYEQYF.

This clonotype occurred many times. The V gene is TRBV4-3, the J gene TRBJ2-5; 11 bases fit TRBD2. Germline CDR1 LGHNA, CDR2 YSLEER. This CDR3 is 15 amino acids long. V lost 6 bases to trimming and J lost 1 base; unmatched junction nucleotides: 4. The CDR3 here is CASSRTSGFQETQYF. In DNA form, the CDR3 reads TGCGCCAGCAGTCGGACTAGCGGGTTCCAAGAGACCCAGTACTTC.

This clonotype was recorded at least ten times. The genes are TRBV6-2 or TRBV6-3 and TRBJ2-5; no clear D. Trimming removed 2 bases at V and 2 bases at J, with 3 bases between. The CDR3 loop spans 12 amino acids. Germline V gives CDR1 MNHEY, CDR2 SVGEGT. The CDR3 DNA follows: TGTGCCAGCAGTTACCCACAAGAGACCCAGTACTTC. This encodes CASSYPQETQYF.

The sample holds a few counts of this clonotype. V gene TRBV20-1 combines with J gene TRBJ2-3, with 9 nucleotides matching TRBD2. The germline gives CDR1 DFQATT, CDR2 SNEGSKA (reference sequence). V was clipped by 3 bases and J by 1 base; unmatched bases: 2. The CDR3 totals 14 residues. The CDR3 reads CSASRTSGTDTQYF. For the CDR3, the DNA is TGCAGTGCTAGCCGGACTAGCGGCACAGATACGCAGTATTTT.

The chain employs TRBV6-2 or TRBV6-3 and TRBJ1-5, with a tentative D call TRBD1 (5 bases). The germline V gene has CDR1 MNHEY and CDR2 SVGEGT. The CDR3 is made up of 15 amino acids. The germline V and J ends were trimmed by 2 bases and 7 bases, with 15 bases remaining between them. In DNA form, the CDR3 reads TGTGCCAGCAGTTACGCGGGGGTCGTTGGGCAGCCCCAGCATTTT. The encoded protein is CASSYAGVVGQPQHF.

The chain carries TRBV5-1 and TRBJ2-3, with 9 bases lining up with TRBD2. With 0 bases clipped from V and 6 bases from J, the junction kept 8 bases outside the gene matches. The CDR3 spans 16 residues. Germline V gene sequence: CDR1 SGHRS, CDR2 YFSETQ. The CDR3 is CASSLGSSGGSDTQYF. Written as DNA, the CDR3 is TGCGCCAGCAGCTTGGGGAGTAGCGGGGGTTCTGATACGCAGTATTTT.

This clonotype was observed a handful of times. The CDR3 reads CSVETEWRGAQETQYF. CDR3 nucleotides: TGCAGCGTTGAGACGGAGTGGCGGGGGGCCCAAGAGACCCAGTACTTC. The chain recombines TRBV29-1 with TRBJ2-5; 8 bases agree with TRBD2. V was clipped by 3 bases and J by 1 base; unmatched bases: 10. The CDR3 sequence is 16 residues long. CDR1 and CDR2 from the germline V gene are SQVTM and ANQGSEA.

This chain connects TRBV5-5 to TRBJ2-3, with D perhaps assigned TRBD1 or TRBD2 (5 bases each). The CDR3 is 13 residues long. Deletions cut 4 bases from V and 10 bases from J, with 16 bases between. The germline V gene encodes CDR1 SGHKS and CDR2 YYEKEE (reference sequence). Written as DNA, the CDR3 is TGTGCCAGCAGCCGGGAAGGACACACTCCGCAGTATTTT. It codes for CASSREGHTPQYF.

The DNA for the CDR3 is TGTGCCAGCAGCCAAACGGACTGGCCACACAATGAGCAGTTCTTC. It codes for CASSQTDWPHNEQFF. The V gene is TRBV5-4, the J gene TRBJ2-1; tentative D call: TRBD2 (5 bases). The V gene lost 4 bases and the J gene lost 5 bases, with 16 bases spanning the gap. There are 15 residues in the CDR3. Germline lookup yields CDR1 SGHNT and CDR2 YYREEE (reference sequence).

The V gene is TRBV14, the J gene TRBJ1-2; TRBD1 is a possible D gene (5 bases). The CDR3 runs 14 residues. Germline assignment: CDR1 SGHDN and CDR2 FVKESK. Trimming pared 4 bases from V and 4 bases from J, leaving 13 bases between. CDR3 amino acids: CASSRHQGSYGYTF. The CDR3 DNA is TGTGCCAGCAGCCGCCACCAGGGATCCTATGGCTACACCTTC.

J is TRBJ1-2 and V is TRBV6-2 or TRBV6-3; perhaps TRBD1 as D (5 bases). Per the germline V gene, CDR1 is MNHEY and CDR2 is SVGEGT. The CDR3 runs to 14 residues. V shed 7 bases and J shed 5 bases, with 17 bases lying between them. CDR3 in DNA: TGTGCCAGCACTGAACCGGGACGGCGTTATGGCTACACCTTC. This translates into CASTEPGRRYGYTF.

This clonotype was seen only a few times. The genes are TRBV29-1 and TRBJ1-5, with 7 nucleotides matching TRBD1. Looked up from germline, CDR1 is SQVTM and CDR2 is ANQGSEA. V lost 3 bases, J lost 5 bases, and 10 bases stayed unmatched. The CDR3 length is 15 residues. CDR3 protein: CSVDLTRDSHQPQHF. The CDR3 DNA is TGCAGCGTTGACCTTACTCGGGACAGCCATCAGCCCCAGCATTTT.

The chain joins TRBV29-1 to TRBJ2-6; 9 nucleotides match TRBD2. This CDR3 is built from 17 residues. V gave up 0 bases and J gave up 4 bases; unmatched junction bases: 7. Per the germline V gene, CDR1 is SQVTM and CDR2 is ANQGSEA. The CDR3, as DNA: TGCAGCGTTGAAGATCGCGGGGGGGGCTCCGGGGCCAACGTCCTGACTTTC. Protein product: CSVEDRGGGSGANVLTF.

This clonotype was counted once. This could be a read error, since a much larger clone is one nucleotide away. This chain links TRBV20-1 with TRBJ2-4; 12 nucleotides match TRBD2. The V gene end was trimmed by 4 bases and the J gene end by 13 bases; junction bases not matched to a gene: 14. Per the germline V gene, CDR1 is DFQATT and CDR2 is SNEGSKA (reference sequence). The CDR3 has 15 residues. The CDR3 bases are TGCAGTGCTACCAGACTAGCGGGGGCCTCCTACAAGCAGTACTTC. It yields the protein CSATRLAGASYKQYF.

V is TRBV29-1 and J is TRBJ2-3; the D is unclear. This CDR3 contains 11 residues. Germline-derived CDR1 and CDR2 are SQVTM and ANQGSEA. The V and J ends lost 7 bases and 0 bases respectively, with 5 bases between them. The CDR3 sequence is CSGVSTDTQYF. The CDR3 nucleotides read TGCAGCGGTGTGAGCACAGATACGCAGTATTTT.